The 27 T cell receptor beta chains given below trace back to one sample, sequenced in a study of cytomegalovirus exposure and HLA in healthy donors. The repertoire was sequenced with immunoSEQ multiplex PCR; TCRdb's copy has only in-frame clones and lacks some. There are tens of thousands of clones in the sample; 90% to 96% occur only once, and approximately 0.94% lies in the top ten. The sequencing sample was made of PBMCs. The receptors derive from a man aged 18-30 years in good health and CMV-seronegative.

This chain joins TRBV9 and TRBJ2-2, with 7 positions matching TRBD2. CDR1 and CDR2 from the germline V gene are SGDLS and YYNGEE. V shed 0 bases and J 7 bases; nucleotides not matched to a gene: 9. The CDR3 totals 16 residues. CDR3 sequence (DNA): TGTGCCAGCAGCGTAGTAAGCGGGGCTGCGGGCGGGGAGCTGTTTTTT. It encodes CASSVVSGAAGGELFF.

The rearrangement joins TRBV28 to TRBJ1-2, with 9 bases matching TRBD1. Germline V CDR1 and CDR2: MDHEN, SYDVKM. V dropped 2 bases and J dropped 7; count of bases not matched to a gene: 5. The CDR3 sequence is 14 residues long. Here the CDR3 DNA reads TGTGCCAGCAGTTTAAGGGACAGGGAACTTGGCTACACCTTC. Protein sequence: CASSLRDRELGYTF.

The chain employs TRBV27 and TRBJ2-1, with D perhaps TRBD2 (5 bases). The CDR3 consists of 14 residues. Germline loops: CDR1 MNHEY, CDR2 SMNVEV (reference sequence). Trimming stripped 4 bases from V and 0 bases from J, with 7 bases between. CDR3 loop: CASSSGSSYNEQFF. The CDR3 nucleotides are TGTGCCAGCAGTTCGGGGAGCTCCTACAATGAGCAGTTCTTC.

This clone was detected only once. The CDR3 nucleotides are TGTGCCAGCAGCCTTGACAGGGGGTACGAGCAGTACTTC. This gives the protein CASSLDRGYEQYF. The chain has TRBV28 and TRBJ2-7, with TRBD1 matching 9 bases. The length of the CDR3 is 13 residues. V shed 6 bases, J shed 4 bases, and the junction held 4 bases outside the gene matches. Germline V gene lookup returns CDR1 MDHEN and CDR2 SYDVKM.

This rearrangement joins TRBV27 to TRBJ1-1; D is possibly TRBD1 (6 bases). V lost 6 bases, J lost 4 bases, and 12 bases lay in between. Germline CDR1 is MNHEY and CDR2 is SMNVEV (reference sequence). This CDR3 comprises 13 residues. In nucleotides, the CDR3 is TGTGCCAGCAGAACCGGGGGGGCCACTGAAGCTTTCTTT. It is translated as CASRTGGATEAFF.

For the CDR3, the DNA is TGTGCAAGTCAAACTAGCACAGATACGCAGTATTTT. Encoded protein: CASQTSTDTQYF. This sequence joins TRBV7-8 and TRBJ2-3; D is uncertain. CDR3 length: 12 residues. CDR1 and CDR2 from the germline V gene are SGHVS and FQNEAQ.

The chain has TRBV7-2 and TRBJ2-3; tentative D call: TRBD2 (6 bases). Trimming took off 1 base at V and 2 bases at J, with 10 bases between the two ends. The CDR3 is made up of 15 amino acids. Germline loops: CDR1 SGHTA, CDR2 FQGNSA. DNA for the CDR3: TGTGCCAGCAGCTTAGGGATAGCGGTCACAGATACGCAGTATTTT. Encoded protein: CASSLGIAVTDTQYF.

The chain is built from TRBV4-1 and TRBJ2-7; possible D gene TRBD1, 7 bases. Trimming left V 4 bases short and J 6 bases short, with 16 bases between. CDR1 is MGHRA and CDR2 is YSYEKL in the germline V gene. The CDR3 has 14 residues. This CDR3 is CASSRGRGEREQYF. DNA for the CDR3: TGCGCCAGCAGCCGAGGCAGGGGGGAGCGCGAGCAGTACTTC.

The chain employs TRBV7-6 and TRBJ2-5; D is possibly TRBD2 (6 bases). The germline gives CDR1 SGHVS, CDR2 FNYEAQ. The CDR3 spans 15 residues. The ends were cut back, 2 bases at V and 4 bases at J, with 14 bases in the middle. CDR3 loop: CASSLLAGPGETQYF. The CDR3 bases are TGTGCCAGCAGCTTACTGGCGGGGCCCGGAGAGACCCAGTACTTC.

This clone appeared once. The rearrangement joins TRBV4-1 to TRBJ2-2; 10 nucleotides agree with TRBD1. The CDR3 is made up of 18 amino acids. Trimming cost V 2 bases and J 1 base; bases outside gene matches: 7. Germline V gene lookup returns CDR1 MGHRA and CDR2 YSYEKL. For the CDR3, the DNA is TGCGCCAGCAGCCAACCCCTCGGGACAGGGGAGAACACCGGGGAGCTGTTTTTT. Translation: CASSQPLGTGENTGELFF.

The chain couples TRBV7-2 to TRBJ1-4; TRBD1 aligns across 7 bases. The CDR3 is 15 amino acids. J lost 4 bases, V lost 6 bases, and 8 bases had no gene match. The germline CDR1 and CDR2 sequences are SGHTA and FQGNSA. In DNA form, the CDR3 reads TGTGCCAGCAGACCGACAGGGTGGCGTAATGAAAAACTGTTTTTT. As protein: CASRPTGWRNEKLFF.

In DNA, the CDR3 is TGTGCCAGCAGTTCCCCTTCGACAGGGCCCACCGGGGAGCTGTTTTTT. As protein: CASSSPSTGPTGELFF. This chain connects TRBV28 to TRBJ2-2; 7 bases agree with TRBD1. J was trimmed by 4 bases and V by 4 bases; bases with no gene match: 9. Germline V CDR1 and CDR2: MDHEN, SYDVKM. CDR3 length equals 16 residues.

The sample holds one count of this clone. V gene TRBV6-4 combines with J gene TRBJ2-1; 7 nucleotides agree with TRBD2. Germline-derived CDR1 and CDR2 are MRHNA and SNTAGT. There are 16 residues in the CDR3. With 3 bases clipped from V and 4 bases from J, the junction kept 9 bases outside the gene matches. The CDR3 region is CASSDNGASGYNEQFF. CDR3 coding DNA: TGTGCCAGCAGTGATAACGGAGCTAGCGGATACAATGAGCAGTTCTTC.

The chain recombines TRBV5-1 with TRBJ2-7; TRBD1 might be the D (6 bases). Germline assignment: CDR1 SGHRS and CDR2 YFSETQ. The V end was cut by 4 bases, the J end by 2 bases, with 13 bases between. This CDR3 spans 14 amino acids. The CDR3, as DNA: TGCGCCAGCAGCACGACAGGATTCCCCTACGAGCAGTACTTC. Translation gives CASSTTGFPYEQYF.

The CDR3 region has the DNA TGTGCCAGCAGCTTTTACGGTACCGGGGAGCTGTTTTTT. Its protein is CASSFYGTGELFF. This chain joins TRBV7-2 and TRBJ2-2; D is ambiguous. Germline-derived CDR1 and CDR2 are SGHTA and FQGNSA. This CDR3 is built from 13 residues. V gave up 3 bases and J gave up 5 bases, with 7 bases separating them.

The rearrangement uses TRBV6-5 and TRBJ2-3; D not resolved. This CDR3 contains 12 residues. Germline loops: CDR1 MNHEY, CDR2 SVGAGI. Trimming stripped 9 bases from V and 3 bases from J, with 10 bases between. The chain's CDR3 is CASIVVTDTQYF. The DNA of the CDR3 is TGTGCCAGTATCGTAGTGACAGATACGCAGTATTTT.

The V and J genes are TRBV18 and TRBJ2-2; a weak D match, TRBD2 (5 bases). The CDR3 totals 17 residues. CDR1 and CDR2 (germline): KGHSH, LQKENI. V was shortened by 4 bases and J by 1 base, with 16 bases between the two germline ends. The CDR3 bases are TGTGCCAGCTCACTGCGCAGGCTAGCAGGGAACACCGGGGAGCTGTTTTTT. Protein sequence: CASSLRRLAGNTGELFF.

This rearrangement joins TRBV4-3 to TRBJ2-1, with 9 nucleotides matching TRBD1. With 3 bases clipped from V and 7 bases from J, the junction kept 7 bases outside the gene matches. Germline-derived CDR1 and CDR2 are LGHNA and YSLEER. The CDR3 sequence is 15 residues long. CDR3 protein: CASSHPGQGRNEQFF. CDR3 nucleotides: TGCGCCAGCAGCCACCCGGGACAGGGTCGGAATGAGCAGTTCTTC.

The chain is built from TRBV11-2 and TRBJ2-7; 12 positions agree with TRBD2. Losses at the gene ends were 5 bases for V and 4 bases for J; bases not matched to a gene: 15. The CDR3 totals 18 residues. Germline values: CDR1 SGHAT, CDR2 FQNNGV. The chain's CDR3 is CASSPSYETSGREYEQYF. The CDR3 DNA sequence: TGTGCCAGCAGCCCCAGCTACGAGACTAGCGGGAGAGAGTACGAGCAGTACTTC.

The chain combines TRBV4-1 with TRBJ2-3; 9 nucleotides match TRBD2. The V gene end was trimmed by 7 bases and the J gene end by 3 bases; junction bases not matched to a gene: 8. The V gene's germline CDR1 is MGHRA and CDR2 YSYEKL. The CDR3 is made up of 15 amino acids. CDR3 loop: CASKKIAGATDTQYF. The CDR3 DNA sequence: TGCGCCAGCAAAAAAATAGCGGGGGCGACAGATACGCAGTATTTT.

The gene calls are TRBV4-1 and TRBJ2-7; 11 bases map to TRBD1. CDR1 MGHRA and CDR2 YSYEKL come from the germline V gene. The length of the CDR3 is 16 residues. J gave up 6 bases and V 0 bases, and 7 bases lay outside the gene matches. The CDR3 region has the DNA TGCGCCAGCAGCCAAGACCGGGACAGGGGGATTGGCGAGCAGTACTTC. It specifies CASSQDRDRGIGEQYF.

J is TRBJ2-3 and V is TRBV7-9; 10 nucleotides line up with TRBD2. Germline V CDR1 and CDR2: SEHNR, FQNEAQ (reference sequence). The CDR3 is made up of 15 amino acids. V lost 5 bases, J lost 0 bases, and 2 bases stayed unmatched. CDR3 nucleotide sequence: TGTGCCAGCAGCCGGACTAGCGGTAGCACAGATACGCAGTATTTT. The encoded protein is CASSRTSGSTDTQYF. The full variable domain, rest sourced from reference TRBV7-9 and TRBJ2-3, is DTGVSQNPRHKITKRGQNVTFRCDPISEHNRLYWYRQTLGQGPEFLTYFQNEAQLEKSRLLSDRFSAERPKGSFSTLEIQRTEQGDSAMYLCASSRTSGSTDTQYFGPGTRLTVL.

The rearrangement joins TRBV27 to TRBJ2-1, with TRBD1 identical over 9 bases. The V gene's germline CDR1 is MNHEY and CDR2 SMNVEV (reference sequence). The CDR3 runs 15 residues. With V trimmed by 3 bases and J by 4 bases, 4 bases remained unmatched. The CDR3 DNA reads TGTGCCAGCAGTTTGGGAGGGACAGGGTACAATGAGCAGTTCTTC. Its protein is CASSLGGTGYNEQFF.

The gene calls are TRBV29-1 and TRBJ1-1; TRBD1 matches 10 bases. This CDR3 region has 13 residues. The V segment lost 4 bases and the J segment 7 bases; nucleotides outside the gene matches: 6. Germline assignment: CDR1 SQVTM and CDR2 ANQGSEA. This CDR3 reads CSVAPDRGYEAFF. The CDR3 nucleotides read TGCAGCGTTGCCCCGGACAGGGGGTATGAAGCTTTCTTT.

This clone is categorized as medium-sized. This sequence joins TRBV7-9 and TRBJ2-5; TRBD1 agrees at 8 bases. This CDR3 is 15 amino acids long. Trimming at V came to 5 bases and at J to 7 bases, leaving 12 bases not matched to a gene. Germline V CDR1 and CDR2: SEHNR, FQNEAQ (reference sequence). CDR3 region: CASSPSDREIGTQYF. CDR3 bases: TGTGCCAGCAGCCCCTCGGACAGGGAGATAGGGACCCAGTACTTC.

J is TRBJ2-1 and V is TRBV19, with TRBD2 identical over 13 bases. This CDR3 comprises 14 residues. Germline lookup yields CDR1 LNHDA and CDR2 SQIVND (reference sequence). The trim removed 7 bases at V and 9 bases at J, leaving 6 bases unmatched. CDR3 loop: CASTWTSGSGEQFF. The CDR3 nucleotides are TGTGCCAGTACATGGACTAGCGGGAGCGGTGAGCAGTTCTTC. The complete variable domain, with remaining parts taken from reference TRBV19 and TRBJ2-1, reads DGGITQSPKYLFRKEGQNVTLSCEQNLNHDAMYWYRQDPGQGLRLIYYSQIVNDFQKGDIAEGYSVSREKKESFPLTVTSAQKNPTAFYLCASTWTSGSGEQFFGPGTRLTVL.

The V and J genes are TRBV7-2 and TRBJ2-3; 7 bases match TRBD1. From germline, CDR1 is SGHTA and CDR2 FQGNSA. There are 13 residues in the CDR3. The ends lost 5 bases at V and 7 bases at J; junction bases unmatched: 6. The CDR3 here is CASSRAGGNTQYF. Written as DNA, the CDR3 is TGTGCCAGCAGCCGAGCAGGGGGAAATACGCAGTATTTT.